Below, 10 T cell receptor beta chains from the same sample are listed, as sequenced in a study of blood T cell repertoires in COVID-19. TCRdb keeps only in-frame clones here, not all; method: immunoSEQ multiplex PCR. The sample carries approximately 200,000 clones, 70% to 90% recorded once. Sequencing used peripheral blood. These receptor sequences come from a woman in her 30s with acute or convalescent COVID-19.

This chain uses TRBV28 with TRBJ1-2; 7 nucleotides match TRBD1. CDR1 and CDR2 (germline): MDHEN, SYDVKM. This CDR3 comprises 13 residues. The ends lost 9 bases at V and 1 base at J; junction bases unmatched: 5. The CDR3 DNA sequence: TGTGCCAGTACAGGGGCGGATAACTATGGCTACACCTTC. This translates into CASTGADNYGYTF.

This clone was detected only once. The CDR3 bases are TGTGCCAGCAGCTACCCGAGAGGGATGCGGACTGAAGCTTTCTTT. This translates into CASSYPRGMRTEAFF. The chain recombines TRBV11-2 with TRBJ1-1; no firm D call. Looked up from germline, CDR1 is SGHAT and CDR2 is FQNNGV. The CDR3 is 15 amino acids. Trimming took 4 bases from V and 5 from J, leaving 17 bases between them.

V is TRBV18 and J is TRBJ2-5; 7 bases agree with TRBD2. There are 16 residues in the CDR3. The V segment lost 4 bases and the J segment 7 bases; nucleotides outside the gene matches: 15. Germline loops: CDR1 KGHSH, CDR2 LQKENI. CDR3 in DNA: TGTGCCAGCTCACAGAATTCCGGGACTACCTTCGGGACCCAGTACTTC. It yields the protein CASSQNSGTTFGTQYF. Together with reference TRBV18 and TRBJ2-5, the CDR3 gives the full variable domain: NAGVMQNPRHLVRRRGQEARLRCSPMKGHSHVYWYRQLPEEGLKFMVYLQKENIIDESGMPKERFSAEFPKEGPSILRIQQVVRGDSAAYFCASSQNSGTTFGTQYFGPGTRLLVL.

This clone has just one count. The rearrangement joins TRBV5-1 to TRBJ2-5, with TRBD2 identical over 7 bases. The CDR3 has 14 residues. In germline, CDR1 is SGHRS, CDR2 YFSETQ. V shed 1 base, J shed 5 bases, and the junction held 5 bases outside the gene matches. The CDR3 is CASSLLTSEETQYF. In nucleotides, the CDR3 is TGCGCCAGCAGCTTGTTAACTAGCGAGGAGACCCAGTACTTC.

The chain couples TRBV2 to TRBJ2-7; D possibly corresponds to TRBD2 (5 bases). The V end was cut by 4 bases, the J end by 7 bases, with 11 bases between. Per the germline V gene, CDR1 is SNHLY and CDR2 is FYNNEI. The CDR3 sequence is 12 residues long. CDR3: CASSVGGVEQYF. Written as DNA, the CDR3 is TGTGCCAGCAGTGTAGGAGGAGTAGAGCAGTACTTC.

The chain is built from TRBV9 and TRBJ2-1; TRBD2 matches at 8 bases. Germline CDR1 and CDR2: SGDLS and YYNGEE. V lost 2 bases to trimming and J lost 2 bases; unmatched junction nucleotides: 3. The CDR3 totals 15 residues. CDR3 in amino acids: CASSVGRGAYNEQFF. As DNA, the CDR3 is TGTGCCAGCAGCGTGGGGCGGGGGGCCTACAATGAGCAGTTCTTC.

The chain joins TRBV3-1 (or the pseudogene TRBV3-2) to TRBJ2-7, with 9 bases identical to TRBD1. There are 14 residues in the CDR3. Germline loops: CDR1 LGHDT, CDR2 YNNKEL (reference sequence). The trim removed 8 bases at V and 4 bases at J, leaving 9 bases unmatched. The CDR3 is CASRRGQGSYEQYF. DNA for the CDR3: TGTGCCAGCCGGAGGGGACAGGGATCTTACGAGCAGTACTTC.

As concerns this clone: Its ends do not fully match the called genes, so a read error is possible. The chain employs TRBV5-4 and TRBJ2-1; D ambiguous. The V gene's germline CDR1 is SGHNT and CDR2 YYREEE (reference sequence). The CDR3 spans 13 residues. CDR3 in amino acids: CASRLDELGEQFF. The CDR3 DNA follows: TGTGCCAGCAGATTGGACGAGCTCGGTGAGCAGTTCTTC.

The rearrangement links TRBV1 to TRBJ1-1. TRBV1 is tagged as a pseudogene. The CDR3 extends over 14 amino acids. CDR3 DNA: TGCACCAGCAGTCGTCCGGGGGACAACACTGAAGCTTTCTTT. It encodes CTSSRPGDNTEAFF.

This chain uses TRBV28 with TRBJ2-7, with 13 bases that match TRBD2. The V gene end was trimmed by 6 bases and the J gene end by 5 bases; junction bases not matched to a gene: 10. There are 16 residues in the CDR3. Germline lookup yields CDR1 MDHEN and CDR2 SYDVKM. The CDR3 loop is CASRTSGRVPKDEQYF. The CDR3 DNA follows: TGTGCCAGCAGAACTAGCGGGAGGGTCCCTAAGGACGAGCAGTACTTC.